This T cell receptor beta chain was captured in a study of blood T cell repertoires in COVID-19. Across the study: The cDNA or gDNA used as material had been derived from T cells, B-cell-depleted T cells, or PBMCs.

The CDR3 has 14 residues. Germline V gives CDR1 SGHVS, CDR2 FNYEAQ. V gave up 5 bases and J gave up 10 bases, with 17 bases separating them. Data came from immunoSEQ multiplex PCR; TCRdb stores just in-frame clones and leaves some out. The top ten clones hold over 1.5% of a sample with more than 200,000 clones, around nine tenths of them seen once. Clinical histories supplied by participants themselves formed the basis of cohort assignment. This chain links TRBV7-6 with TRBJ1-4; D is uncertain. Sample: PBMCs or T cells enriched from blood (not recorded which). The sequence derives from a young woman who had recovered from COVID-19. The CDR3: CASSRNEIRGKLFF. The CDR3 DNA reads TGTGCCAGCAGCCGGAACGAGATTCGGGGAAAACTGTTTTTT.